The 12 T cell receptor beta chains reported below all come from one sample, sequenced in a study of control samples from healthy donors and cancer patients. TCRdb's copy holds only in-frame clones and misses some; the assay was immunoSEQ multiplex PCR. The table has around 97,000 clones, around 89% seen once. Source material: PBMCs. These receptors were taken from a man aged 55-75 years with lung cancer.

The chain joins TRBV19 to TRBJ2-5, with D perhaps matching TRBD1 (6 bases). The CDR3 has 14 residues. Per the germline V gene, CDR1 is LNHDA and CDR2 is SQIVND (reference sequence). V lost 5 bases, J lost 5 bases, and 15 bases lay in between. CDR3 sequence reads: CASSSSTGMETQYF. The CDR3 DNA reads as TGTGCCAGTAGTTCATCGACAGGTATGGAGACCCAGTACTTC. Based on the CDR3 plus reference TRBV19 and TRBJ2-5, the full variable domain is DGGITQSPKYLFRKEGQNVTLSCEQNLNHDAMYWYRQDPGQGLRLIYYSQIVNDFQKGDIAEGYSVSREKKESFPLTVTSAQKNPTAFYLCASSSSTGMETQYFGPGTRLLVL.

The chain employs TRBV7-6 and TRBJ2-1; D not certain. Germline-derived CDR1 and CDR2 are SGHVS and FNYEAQ. V lost 3 bases to trimming and J lost 7 bases, with 19 bases between them. The CDR3 contains 16 residues. In DNA, the CDR3 is TGTGCCAGCAGCTTGGCCCCCGCGGTTTTTGATAATGAGCAGTTCTTC. Its translation: CASSLAPAVFDNEQFF.

The V and J genes are TRBV5-6 and TRBJ2-7; 14 bases map to TRBD2. Germline V gives CDR1 SGHDT, CDR2 YYEEEE. Trimming at V came to 5 bases and at J to 7 bases, leaving 8 bases not matched to a gene. The CDR3 has 15 residues. CDR3 nucleotides: TGTGCCAGCAGTCGACTAGCGGGGGGGCCGCGGGAGCAGTACGTC. Translating gives CASSRLAGGPREQYV.

This clone appeared many times. The genes are TRBV7-6 and TRBJ2-7, with no clear D. The CDR3 loop spans 18 amino acids. CDR1 is SGHVS and CDR2 is FNYEAQ in the germline V gene. V lost 1 base and J 0 bases, leaving 19 bases between the germline ends. In DNA form, the CDR3 reads TGTGCCAGCAGCTTAGTCCAACCAAGGAAAGGTAGCTCCTACGAGCAGTACTTC. This sequence encodes CASSLVQPRKGSSYEQYF.

The CDR3 sequence: CASSRTGPGANVLTF. CDR3 nucleotide sequence: TGTGCCAGCAGTCGGACAGGGCCTGGGGCCAACGTCCTGACTTTC. V gene TRBV2 combines with J gene TRBJ2-6; 8 nucleotides line up with TRBD1. In germline, CDR1 is SNHLY, CDR2 FYNNEI. V lost 5 bases and J lost 2; bases outside the gene matches: 2. This CDR3 has 15 residues.

V and J are TRBV30 and TRBJ1-2; 10 bases agree with TRBD1. There are 18 residues in the CDR3. Losses at the gene ends were 1 base for V and 5 bases for J; bases not matched to a gene: 16. The germline V gene has CDR1 GTSNPN and CDR2 SVGIG (reference sequence). CDR3 nucleotides: TGTGCCTGGAGTGCCCTCGGGACAGGGGAGGGGGAGGGTTATGGCTACACCTTC. This codes for CAWSALGTGEGEGYGYTF.

The genes are TRBV7-3 and TRBJ1-2, with 9 bases fitting TRBD1. This CDR3 has 20 residues. Germline values: CDR1 SGHTA, CDR2 FQGTGA. V lost 2 bases to trimming and J lost 8 bases; unmatched junction nucleotides: 24. The CDR3 reads CASSLREIRDRELIAKGYTF. In nucleotides, the CDR3 is TGTGCCAGCAGCTTACGGGAGATCCGGGACAGGGAACTCATTGCGAAAGGCTACACCTTC. The variable domain in full, with the rest retrieved from reference TRBV7-3 and TRBJ1-2, is GAGVSQTPSNKVTEKGKYVELRCDPISGHTALYWYRQSLGQGPEFLIYFQGTGAADDSGLPNDRFFAVRPEGSVSTLKIQRTERGDSAVYLCASSLREIRDRELIAKGYTFGSGTRLTVV.

This clone was picked up one time. The chain couples TRBV30 to TRBJ2-1; D not certain. Between the trimmed V and J ends, which lost 5 bases and 2 bases, there was a span of 4 bases. Germline-derived CDR1 and CDR2 are GTSNPN and SVGIG (reference sequence). The CDR3 has 11 residues. For the CDR3, the DNA is TGTGCCTGGGACACCTACAATGAGCAGTTCTTC. Translation gives CAWDTYNEQFF.

The chain uses TRBV30 and TRBJ1-2; weak D call: TRBD1 (5 bases). Trimming took 0 bases from V and 8 from J, leaving 19 bases between them. CDR1 and CDR2 from the germline V gene are GTSNPN and SVGIG (reference sequence). The CDR3 has 15 amino acids. The CDR3 is CAWSVSRGGGFGYTF. CDR3 sequence (DNA): TGTGCCTGGAGTGTTTCTCGGGGTGGGGGGTTCGGCTACACCTTC.

The rearrangement joins TRBV7-9 to TRBJ1-2; 9 positions match TRBD1. CDR1 is SEHNR, CDR2 FQNEAQ, per germline (reference sequence). This CDR3 is 14 amino acids long. The V and J ends lost 7 bases and 8 bases, in that order; junction bases with no gene match: 11. CDR3 sequence: CASTGTGRTHGYTF. The CDR3 coding sequence is TGTGCCAGCACGGGGACAGGGAGAACACACGGCTACACCTTC.

V and J are TRBV5-1 and TRBJ1-4; D is perhaps TRBD1 (5 bases). The V gene's germline CDR1 is SGHRS and CDR2 YFSETQ. The CDR3 is 13 residues long. Trimming took 0 bases from V and 12 from J, leaving 12 bases between them. The CDR3: CASSLEVGAQLFF. The CDR3 region has the DNA TGCGCCAGCAGCTTGGAAGTTGGGGCTCAACTGTTTTTT.

The chain is built from TRBV28 and TRBJ1-4, with D possibly TRBD1 on 6 matching bases. The CDR3 length is 16 residues. The V gene's germline CDR1 is MDHEN and CDR2 SYDVKM. V lost 3 bases and J lost 8, with 19 bases in between. CDR3 coding DNA: TGTGCCAGCAGTTTTGGAGTGGTGGGGGGCGAGGAAAAACTGTTTTTT. Its protein product is CASSFGVVGGEEKLFF.